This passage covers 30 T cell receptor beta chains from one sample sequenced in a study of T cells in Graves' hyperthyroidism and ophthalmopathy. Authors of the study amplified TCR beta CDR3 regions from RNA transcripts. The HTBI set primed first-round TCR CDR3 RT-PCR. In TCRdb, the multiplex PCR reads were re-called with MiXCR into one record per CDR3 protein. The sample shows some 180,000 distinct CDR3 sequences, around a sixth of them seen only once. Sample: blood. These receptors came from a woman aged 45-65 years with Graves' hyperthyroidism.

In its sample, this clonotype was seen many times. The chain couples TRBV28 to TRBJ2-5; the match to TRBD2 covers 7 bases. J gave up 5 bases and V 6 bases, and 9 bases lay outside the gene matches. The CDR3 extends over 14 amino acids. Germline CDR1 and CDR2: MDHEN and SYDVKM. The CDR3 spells CASSRPGAGETQYF. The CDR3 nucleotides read TGTGCCAGCAGCCGACCGGGAGCGGGGGAGACCCAGTACTTC.

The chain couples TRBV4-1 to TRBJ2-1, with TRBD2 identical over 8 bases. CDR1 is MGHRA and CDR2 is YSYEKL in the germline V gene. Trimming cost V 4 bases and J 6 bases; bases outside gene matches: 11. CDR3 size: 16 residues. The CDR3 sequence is CASSLRVSGIFNEQFF. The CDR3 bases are TGCGCCAGCAGCCTTCGCGTTAGCGGGATATTCAATGAGCAGTTCTTC.

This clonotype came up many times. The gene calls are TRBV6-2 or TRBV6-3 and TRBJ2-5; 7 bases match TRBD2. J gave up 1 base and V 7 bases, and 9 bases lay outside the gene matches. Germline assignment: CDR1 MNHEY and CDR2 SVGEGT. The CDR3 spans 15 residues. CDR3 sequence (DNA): TGTGCCAGCACCGGGATAGCGGGCCTCCAAGAGACCCAGTACTTC. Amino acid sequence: CASTGIAGLQETQYF.

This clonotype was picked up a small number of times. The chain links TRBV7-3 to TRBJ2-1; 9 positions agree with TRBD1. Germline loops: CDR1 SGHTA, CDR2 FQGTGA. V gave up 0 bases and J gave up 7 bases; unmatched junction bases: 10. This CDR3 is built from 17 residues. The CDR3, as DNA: TGTGCCAGCAGCTTAACGAACAGGGGGCGCCGAACGAATGAGCAGTTCTTC. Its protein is CASSLTNRGRRTNEQFF.

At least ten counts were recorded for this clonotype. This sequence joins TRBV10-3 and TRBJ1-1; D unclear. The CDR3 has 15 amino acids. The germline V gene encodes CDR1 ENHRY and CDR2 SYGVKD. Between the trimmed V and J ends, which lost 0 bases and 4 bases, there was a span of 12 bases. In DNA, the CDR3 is TGTGCCATCAGTGAGTCGATGGGTAGCGGCACTGAAGCTTTCTTT. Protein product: CAISESMGSGTEAFF.

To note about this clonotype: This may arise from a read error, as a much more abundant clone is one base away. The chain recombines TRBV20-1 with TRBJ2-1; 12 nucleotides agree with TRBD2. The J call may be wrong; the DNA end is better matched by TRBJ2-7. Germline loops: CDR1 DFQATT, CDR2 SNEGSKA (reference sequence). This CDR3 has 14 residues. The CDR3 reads CSARTSGSTNEQYF. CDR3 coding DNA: TGCAGTGCTAGGACTAGCGGGAGTACGAATGAGCAGTACTTC.

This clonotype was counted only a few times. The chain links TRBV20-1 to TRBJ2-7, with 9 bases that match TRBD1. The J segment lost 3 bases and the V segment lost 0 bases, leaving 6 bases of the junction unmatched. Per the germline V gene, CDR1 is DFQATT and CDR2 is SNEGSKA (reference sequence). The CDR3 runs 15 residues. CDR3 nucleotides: TGCAGTGCTAGAGACCCGGGACAGGGCCTCTACGAGCAGTACTTC. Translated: CSARDPGQGLYEQYF.

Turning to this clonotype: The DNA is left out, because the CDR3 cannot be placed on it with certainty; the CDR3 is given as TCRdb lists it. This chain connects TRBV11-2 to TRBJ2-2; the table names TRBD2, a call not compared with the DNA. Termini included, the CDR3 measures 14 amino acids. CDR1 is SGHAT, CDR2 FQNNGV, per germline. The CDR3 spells CASSLRVAGGNLYF.

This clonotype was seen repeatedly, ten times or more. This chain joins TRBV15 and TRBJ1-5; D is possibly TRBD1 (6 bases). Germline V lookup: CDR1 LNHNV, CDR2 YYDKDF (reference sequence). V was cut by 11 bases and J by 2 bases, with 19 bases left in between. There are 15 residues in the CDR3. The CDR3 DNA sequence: TGTGCCGCTCGCACAGGGCTCGGTGGCAATCAGCCCCAGCATTTT. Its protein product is CAARTGLGGNQPQHF.

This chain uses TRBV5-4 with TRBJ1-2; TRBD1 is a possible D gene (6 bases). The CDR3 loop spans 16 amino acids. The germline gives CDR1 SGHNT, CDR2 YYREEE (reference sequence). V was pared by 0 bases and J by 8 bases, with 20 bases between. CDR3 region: CASSLDPGRGLRGYTF. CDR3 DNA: TGTGCCAGCAGCTTGGACCCGGGCAGGGGCTTAAGGGGCTACACCTTC.

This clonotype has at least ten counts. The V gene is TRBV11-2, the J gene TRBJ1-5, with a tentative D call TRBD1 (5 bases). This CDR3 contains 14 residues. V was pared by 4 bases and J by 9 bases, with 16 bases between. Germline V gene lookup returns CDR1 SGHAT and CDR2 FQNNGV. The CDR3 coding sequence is TGTGCCAGCAGCTGGGGGAAAGGGCAGGGGCCCCAGCATTTT. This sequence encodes CASSWGKGQGPQHF.

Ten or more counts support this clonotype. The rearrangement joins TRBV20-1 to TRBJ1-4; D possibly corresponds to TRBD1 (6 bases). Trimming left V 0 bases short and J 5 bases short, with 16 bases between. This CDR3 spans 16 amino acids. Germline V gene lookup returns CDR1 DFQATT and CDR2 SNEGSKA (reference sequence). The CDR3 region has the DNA TGCAGTGCTAGAGATGGCTCGGGGGCCTGGAATGAAAAACTGTTTTTT. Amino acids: CSARDGSGAWNEKLFF.

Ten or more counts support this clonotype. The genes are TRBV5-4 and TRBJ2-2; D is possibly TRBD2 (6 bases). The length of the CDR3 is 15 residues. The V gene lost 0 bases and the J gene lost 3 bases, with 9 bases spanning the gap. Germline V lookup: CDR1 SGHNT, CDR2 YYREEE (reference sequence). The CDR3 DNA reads TGTGCCAGCAGCTTGGTGGAGGGCTACACCGGGGAGCTGTTTTTT. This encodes CASSLVEGYTGELFF.

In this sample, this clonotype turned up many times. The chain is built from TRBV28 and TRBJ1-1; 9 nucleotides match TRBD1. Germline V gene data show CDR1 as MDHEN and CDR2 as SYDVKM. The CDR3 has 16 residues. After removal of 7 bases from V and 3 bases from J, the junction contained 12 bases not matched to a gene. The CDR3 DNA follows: TGTGCCAGCACTGTAGGCGGACAGGGGTGGGACACTGAAGCTTTCTTT. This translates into CASTVGGQGWDTEAFF.

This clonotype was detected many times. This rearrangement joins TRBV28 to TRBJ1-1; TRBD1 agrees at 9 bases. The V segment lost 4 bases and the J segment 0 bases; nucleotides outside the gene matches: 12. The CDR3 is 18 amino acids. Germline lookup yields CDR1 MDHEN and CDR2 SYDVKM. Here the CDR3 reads CASSSPGQGFPLNTEAFF. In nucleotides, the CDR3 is TGTGCCAGCAGTTCCCCGGGACAGGGTTTTCCCCTGAACACTGAAGCTTTCTTT.

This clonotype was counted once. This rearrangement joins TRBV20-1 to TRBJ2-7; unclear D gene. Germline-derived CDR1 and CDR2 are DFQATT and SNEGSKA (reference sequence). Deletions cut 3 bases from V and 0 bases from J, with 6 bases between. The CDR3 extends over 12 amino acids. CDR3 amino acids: CSASEVSYEQYF. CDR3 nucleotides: TGCAGTGCTAGTGAGGTCTCCTACGAGCAGTACTTC.

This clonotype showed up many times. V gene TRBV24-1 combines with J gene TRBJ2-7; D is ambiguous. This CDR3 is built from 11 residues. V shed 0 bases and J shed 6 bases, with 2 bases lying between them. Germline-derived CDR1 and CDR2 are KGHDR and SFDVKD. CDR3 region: CATSDLREQYF. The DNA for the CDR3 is TGTGCCACCAGTGATTTGCGCGAGCAGTACTTC.

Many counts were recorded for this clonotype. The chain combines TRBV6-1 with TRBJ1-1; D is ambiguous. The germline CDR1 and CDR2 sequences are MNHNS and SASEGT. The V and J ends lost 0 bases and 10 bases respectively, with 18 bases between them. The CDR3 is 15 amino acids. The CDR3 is CASSEAVAAAKLAFF. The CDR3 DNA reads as TGTGCCAGCAGTGAAGCGGTTGCGGCAGCTAAGCTAGCTTTCTTT.

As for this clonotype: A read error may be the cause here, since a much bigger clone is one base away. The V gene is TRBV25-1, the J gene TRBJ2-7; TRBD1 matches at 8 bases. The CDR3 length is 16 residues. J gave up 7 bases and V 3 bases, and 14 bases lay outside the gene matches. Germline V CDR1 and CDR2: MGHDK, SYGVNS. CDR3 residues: CASSEHGQGYLNEQYF. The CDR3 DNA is TGTGCCAGCAGTGAGCACGGACAGGGTTACCTCAATGAGCAGTACTTC.

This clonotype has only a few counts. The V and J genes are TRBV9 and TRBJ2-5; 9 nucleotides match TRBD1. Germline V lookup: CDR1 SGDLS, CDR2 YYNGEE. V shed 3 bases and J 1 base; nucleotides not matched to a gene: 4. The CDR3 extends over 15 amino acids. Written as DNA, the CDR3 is TGTGCCAGCAGCGAGTCGGGACAGGGCCAAGAGACCCAGTACTTC. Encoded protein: CASSESGQGQETQYF.

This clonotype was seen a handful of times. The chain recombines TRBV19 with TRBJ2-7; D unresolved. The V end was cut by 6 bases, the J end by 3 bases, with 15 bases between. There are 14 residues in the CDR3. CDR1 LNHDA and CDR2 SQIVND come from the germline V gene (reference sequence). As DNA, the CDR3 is TGTGCCAGTAGCTCCTCTGGGATCAACTACGAGCAGTACTTC. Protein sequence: CASSSSGINYEQYF.

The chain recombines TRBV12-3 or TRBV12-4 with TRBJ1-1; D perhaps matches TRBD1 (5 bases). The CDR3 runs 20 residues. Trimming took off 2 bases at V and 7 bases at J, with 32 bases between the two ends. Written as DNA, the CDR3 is TGTGCCAGCAGTTTACCACAGGCCCTCGCGAACACCGGGGGGAGTGGTGAAGCTTTCTTT. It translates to CASSLPQALANTGGSGEAFF.

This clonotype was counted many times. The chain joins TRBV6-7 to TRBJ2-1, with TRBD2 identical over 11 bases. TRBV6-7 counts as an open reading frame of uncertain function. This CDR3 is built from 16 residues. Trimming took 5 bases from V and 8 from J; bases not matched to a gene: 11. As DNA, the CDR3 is TGTGCCAGCAGTCCTCCGCAGGTAGCGGGGGGGGATGAGCAGTTCTTC. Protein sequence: CASSPPQVAGGDEQFF.

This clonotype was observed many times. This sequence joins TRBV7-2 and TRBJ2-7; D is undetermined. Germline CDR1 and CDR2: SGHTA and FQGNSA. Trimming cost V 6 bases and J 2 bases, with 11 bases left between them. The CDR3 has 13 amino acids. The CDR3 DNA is TGTGCCAGCAGGGACGGACGGGCCTACGAGCAGTACTTC. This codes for CASRDGRAYEQYF.

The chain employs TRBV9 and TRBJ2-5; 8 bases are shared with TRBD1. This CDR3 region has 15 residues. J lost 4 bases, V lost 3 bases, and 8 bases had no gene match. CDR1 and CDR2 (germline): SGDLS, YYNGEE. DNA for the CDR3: TGTGCCAGCAGCGGGTTAGGGGACAGGCGAGAGACCCAGTACTTC. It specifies CASSGLGDRRETQYF.

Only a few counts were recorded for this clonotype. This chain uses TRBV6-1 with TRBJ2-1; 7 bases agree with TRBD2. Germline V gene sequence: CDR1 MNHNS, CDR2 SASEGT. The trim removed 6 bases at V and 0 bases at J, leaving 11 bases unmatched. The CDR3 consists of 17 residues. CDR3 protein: CASSGRDGGSSYNEQFF. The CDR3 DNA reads TGTGCCAGCAGCGGCCGGGATGGCGGGAGCTCCTACAATGAGCAGTTCTTC.

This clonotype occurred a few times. The CDR3 sequence: CASSQLAGGFGELFF. The CDR3 region has the DNA TGTGCCAGCAGTCAATTAGCGGGAGGGTTCGGGGAGCTGTTTTTT. This chain connects TRBV3-1 to TRBJ2-2; TRBD2 matches at 11 bases. This CDR3 has 15 residues. The junction had 7 bases not matched to a gene; V was cut back by 6 bases and J by 7 bases. Germline V gene sequence: CDR1 LGHDT, CDR2 YNNKEL (reference sequence). Supplemented by reference TRBV3-1 and TRBJ2-2, the full variable domain reads DTAVSQTPKYLVTQMGNDKSIKCEQNLGHDTMYWYKQDSKKFLKIMFSYNNKELIINETVPNRFSPKSPDKAHLNLHINSLELGDSAVYFCASSQLAGGFGELFFGEGSRLTVL.

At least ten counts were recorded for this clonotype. The CDR3 region has the DNA TGTGCCAGCAGCTTAGATATTAGCTACGAGCAGTACTTC. It is translated as CASSLDISYEQYF. The genes are TRBV11-2 and TRBJ2-7; D ambiguous. The CDR3 runs 13 residues. The V gene lost 0 bases and the J gene lost 3 bases, with 6 bases spanning the gap. Germline CDR1 SGHAT, CDR2 FQNNGV.

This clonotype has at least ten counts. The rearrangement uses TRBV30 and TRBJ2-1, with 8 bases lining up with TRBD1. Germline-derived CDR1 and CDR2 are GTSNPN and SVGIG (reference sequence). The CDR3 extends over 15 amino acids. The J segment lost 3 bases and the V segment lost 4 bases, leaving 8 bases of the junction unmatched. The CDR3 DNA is TGTGCCTGGACCTGGGTGGGGACAGGCTACAATGAGCAGTTCTTC. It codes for CAWTWVGTGYNEQFF. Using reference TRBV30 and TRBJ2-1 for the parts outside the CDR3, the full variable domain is SQTIHQWPATLVQPVGSPLSLECTVEGTSNPNLYWYRQAAGRGLQLLFYSVGIGQISSEVPQNLSASRPQDRQFILSSKKLLLSDSGFYLCAWTWVGTGYNEQFFGPGTRLTVL.

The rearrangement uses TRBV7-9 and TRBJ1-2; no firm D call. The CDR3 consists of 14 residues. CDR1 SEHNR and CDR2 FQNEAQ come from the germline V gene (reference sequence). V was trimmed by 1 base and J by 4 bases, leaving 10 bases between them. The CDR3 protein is CASSLVGLGYGYTF. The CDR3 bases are TGTGCCAGCAGCTTAGTGGGCTTGGGCTATGGCTACACCTTC. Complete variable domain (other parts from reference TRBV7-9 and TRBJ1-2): DTGVSQNPRHKITKRGQNVTFRCDPISEHNRLYWYRQTLGQGPEFLTYFQNEAQLEKSRLLSDRFSAERPKGSFSTLEIQRTEQGDSAMYLCASSLVGLGYGYTFGSGTRLTVV.